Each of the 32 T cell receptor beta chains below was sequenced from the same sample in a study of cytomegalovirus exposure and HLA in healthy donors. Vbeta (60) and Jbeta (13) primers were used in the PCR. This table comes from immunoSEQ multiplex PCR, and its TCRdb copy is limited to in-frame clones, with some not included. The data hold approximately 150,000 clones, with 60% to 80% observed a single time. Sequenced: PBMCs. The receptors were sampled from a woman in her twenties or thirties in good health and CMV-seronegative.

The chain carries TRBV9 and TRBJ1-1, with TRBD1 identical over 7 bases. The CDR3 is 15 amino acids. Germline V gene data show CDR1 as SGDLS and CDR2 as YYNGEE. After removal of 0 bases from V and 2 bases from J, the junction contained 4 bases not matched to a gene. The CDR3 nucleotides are TGTGCCAGCAGCGTAGCTGGGACAGATAACACTGAAGCTTTCTTT. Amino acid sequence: CASSVAGTDNTEAFF.

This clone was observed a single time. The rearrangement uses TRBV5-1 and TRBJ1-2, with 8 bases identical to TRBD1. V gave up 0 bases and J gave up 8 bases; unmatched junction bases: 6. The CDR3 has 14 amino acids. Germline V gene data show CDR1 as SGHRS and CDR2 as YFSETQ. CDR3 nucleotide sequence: TGCGCCAGCAGCTTGGCCGGAACAGGGGGAGGCTACACCTTC. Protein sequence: CASSLAGTGGGYTF.

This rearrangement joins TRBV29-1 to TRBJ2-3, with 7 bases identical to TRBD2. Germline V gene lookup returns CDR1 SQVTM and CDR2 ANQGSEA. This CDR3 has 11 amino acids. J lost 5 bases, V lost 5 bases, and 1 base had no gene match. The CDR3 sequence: CSVPGGDTQYF. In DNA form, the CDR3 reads TGCAGCGTTCCGGGGGGAGATACGCAGTATTTT.

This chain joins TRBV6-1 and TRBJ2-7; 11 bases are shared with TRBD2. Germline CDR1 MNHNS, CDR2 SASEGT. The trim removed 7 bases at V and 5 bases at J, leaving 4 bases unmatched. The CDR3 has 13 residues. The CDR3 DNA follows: TGTGCCAGCAAAACTAGCGGGGGCCACGAGCAGTACTTC. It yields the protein CASKTSGGHEQYF.

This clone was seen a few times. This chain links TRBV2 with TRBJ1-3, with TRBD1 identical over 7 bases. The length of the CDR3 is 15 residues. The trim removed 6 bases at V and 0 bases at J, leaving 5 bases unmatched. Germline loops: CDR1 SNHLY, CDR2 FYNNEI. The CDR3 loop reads CASSRRDSSGNTIYF. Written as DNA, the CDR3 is TGTGCCAGCAGCCGCCGGGACAGCTCTGGAAACACCATATATTTT.

The DNA of the CDR3 is TGTGCCAGCAGCTTAGGCTCGACAGGGGACACTGAAGCTTTCTTT. This translates into CASSLGSTGDTEAFF. The chain recombines TRBV11-2 with TRBJ1-1; 8 bases are shared with TRBD1. Losses at the gene ends were 1 base for V and 3 bases for J; bases not matched to a gene: 4. The CDR3 spans 15 residues. Germline-derived CDR1 and CDR2 are SGHAT and FQNNGV.

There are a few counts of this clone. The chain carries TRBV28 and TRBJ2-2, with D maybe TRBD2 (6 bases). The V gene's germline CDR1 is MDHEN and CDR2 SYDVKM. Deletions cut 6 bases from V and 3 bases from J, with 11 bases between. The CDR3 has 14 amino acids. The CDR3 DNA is TGTGCCAGCAGCCCGGGACTTTACACCGGGGAGCTGTTTTTT. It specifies CASSPGLYTGELFF.

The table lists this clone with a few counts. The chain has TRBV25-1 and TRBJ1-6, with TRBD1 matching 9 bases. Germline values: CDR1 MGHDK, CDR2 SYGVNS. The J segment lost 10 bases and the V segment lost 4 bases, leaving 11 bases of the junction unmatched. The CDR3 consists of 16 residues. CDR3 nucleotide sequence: TGTGCCAGCAGTGCCTCGACAGGGGGTGTAGGATCACCCCTCCACTTT. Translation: CASSASTGGVGSPLHF. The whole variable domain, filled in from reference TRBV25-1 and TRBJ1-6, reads EADIYQTPRYLVIGTGKKITLECSQTMGHDKMYWYQQDPGMELHLIHYSYGVNSTEKGDLSSESTVSRIRTEHFPLTLESARPSHTSQYLCASSASTGGVGSPLHFGNGTRLTVT.

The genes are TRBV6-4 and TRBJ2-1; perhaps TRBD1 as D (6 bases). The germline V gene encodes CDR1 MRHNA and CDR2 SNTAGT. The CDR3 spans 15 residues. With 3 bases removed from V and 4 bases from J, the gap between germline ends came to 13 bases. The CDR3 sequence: CASSERGGSYNEQFF. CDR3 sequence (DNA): TGTGCCAGCAGTGAGCGAGGGGGTTCGTACAATGAGCAGTTCTTC.

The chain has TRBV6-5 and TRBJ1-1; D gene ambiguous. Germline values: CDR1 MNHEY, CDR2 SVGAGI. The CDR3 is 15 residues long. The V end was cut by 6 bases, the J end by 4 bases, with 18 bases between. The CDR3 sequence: CASRDDTNLGTEAFF. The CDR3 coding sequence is TGTGCCAGCAGAGACGACACAAATCTGGGCACTGAAGCTTTCTTT.

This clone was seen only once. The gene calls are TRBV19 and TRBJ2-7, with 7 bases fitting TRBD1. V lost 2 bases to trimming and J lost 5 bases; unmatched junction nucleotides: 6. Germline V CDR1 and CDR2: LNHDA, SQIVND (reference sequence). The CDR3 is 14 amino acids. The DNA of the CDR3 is TGTGCCAGTAGTATAACGGGACAGCGGAACGAGCAGTACTTC. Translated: CASSITGQRNEQYF.

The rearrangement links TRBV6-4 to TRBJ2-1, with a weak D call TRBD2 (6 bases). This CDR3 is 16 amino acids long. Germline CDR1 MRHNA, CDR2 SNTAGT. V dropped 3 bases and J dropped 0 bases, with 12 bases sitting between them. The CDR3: CASSEVAGRSYNEQFF. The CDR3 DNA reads TGTGCCAGCAGTGAAGTGGCGGGGCGCTCCTACAATGAGCAGTTCTTC.

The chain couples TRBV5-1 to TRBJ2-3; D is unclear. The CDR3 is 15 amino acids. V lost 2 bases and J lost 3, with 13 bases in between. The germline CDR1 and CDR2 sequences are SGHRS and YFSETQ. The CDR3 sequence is CASSFEPSGTDTQYF. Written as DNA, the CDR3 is TGCGCCAGCAGCTTTGAGCCTTCGGGTACAGATACGCAGTATTTT.

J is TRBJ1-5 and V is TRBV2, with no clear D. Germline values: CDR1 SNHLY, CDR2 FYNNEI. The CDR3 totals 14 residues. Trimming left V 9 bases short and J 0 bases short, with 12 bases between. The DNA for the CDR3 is TGTGCCAGTTGCGGGTGGATTAGCAATCAGCCCCAGCATTTT. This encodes CASCGWISNQPQHF.

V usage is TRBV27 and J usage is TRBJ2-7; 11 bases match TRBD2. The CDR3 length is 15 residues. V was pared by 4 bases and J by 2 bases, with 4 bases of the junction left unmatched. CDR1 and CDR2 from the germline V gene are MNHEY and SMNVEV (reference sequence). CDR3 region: CASSYGTSGPYEQYF. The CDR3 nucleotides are TGTGCCAGCAGTTACGGGACTAGCGGCCCCTACGAGCAGTACTTC.

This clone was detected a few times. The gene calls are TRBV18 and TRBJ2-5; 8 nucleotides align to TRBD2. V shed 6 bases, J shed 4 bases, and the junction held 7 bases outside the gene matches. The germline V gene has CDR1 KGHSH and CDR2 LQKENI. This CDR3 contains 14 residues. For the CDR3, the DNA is TGTGCCAGCTCCGACTCAAGCGGGGGAGAGACCCAGTACTTC. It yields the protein CASSDSSGGETQYF.

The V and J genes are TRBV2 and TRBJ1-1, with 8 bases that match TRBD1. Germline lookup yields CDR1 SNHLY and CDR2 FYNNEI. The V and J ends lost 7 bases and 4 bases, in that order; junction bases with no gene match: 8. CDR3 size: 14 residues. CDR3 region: CASISRGTGTEAFF. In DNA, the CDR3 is TGTGCCAGCATTTCCAGAGGGACAGGCACTGAAGCTTTCTTT.

The CDR3 sequence: CASSLNAGGSYSNQPQHF. The CDR3 nucleotides read TGTGCCAGTAGTTTAAACGCGGGGGGCTCCTATAGCAATCAGCCCCAGCATTTT. This chain uses TRBV19 with TRBJ1-5; D is perhaps TRBD1 (6 bases). This CDR3 comprises 18 residues. V was shortened by 5 bases and J by 0 bases, with 20 bases between the two germline ends. The V gene's germline CDR1 is LNHDA and CDR2 SQIVND (reference sequence).

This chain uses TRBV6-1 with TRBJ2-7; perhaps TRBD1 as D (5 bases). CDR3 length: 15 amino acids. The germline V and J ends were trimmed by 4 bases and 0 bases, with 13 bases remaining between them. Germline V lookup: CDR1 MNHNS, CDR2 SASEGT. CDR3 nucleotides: TGTGCCAGCAGTGGAGGATGGGGCAACTCCTACGAGCAGTACTTC. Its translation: CASSGGWGNSYEQYF.

The CDR3 protein is CASSRTGQGAYEQYF. CDR3 in DNA: TGCGCCAGCAGCCGAACGGGACAGGGCGCCTACGAGCAGTACTTC. V is TRBV4-3 and J is TRBJ2-7; 9 nucleotides match TRBD1. The CDR3 has 15 amino acids. The J segment lost 2 bases and the V segment lost 4 bases, leaving 6 bases of the junction unmatched. From germline, CDR1 is LGHNA and CDR2 YSLEER.

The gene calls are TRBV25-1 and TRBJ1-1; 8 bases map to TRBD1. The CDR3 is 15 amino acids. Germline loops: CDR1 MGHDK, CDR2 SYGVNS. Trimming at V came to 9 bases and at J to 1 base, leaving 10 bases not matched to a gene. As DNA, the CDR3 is TGTGCCAGTCGGCCGGCAGGGGGCCGGAACACTGAAGCTTTCTTT. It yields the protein CASRPAGGRNTEAFF.

The CDR3: CAGGELKETQYF. CDR3 sequence (DNA): TGTGCCGGGGGGGAGTTGAAAGAGACCCAGTACTTC. The V gene is TRBV2, the J gene TRBJ2-5, with 7 nucleotides matching TRBD2. The germline CDR1 and CDR2 sequences are SNHLY and FYNNEI. J was trimmed by 3 bases and V by 11 bases; bases with no gene match: 6. This CDR3 has 12 residues.

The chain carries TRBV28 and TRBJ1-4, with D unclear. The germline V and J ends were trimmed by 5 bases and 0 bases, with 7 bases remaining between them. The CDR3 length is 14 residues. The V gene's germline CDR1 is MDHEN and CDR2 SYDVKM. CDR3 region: CASSRDATNEKLFF. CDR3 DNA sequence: TGTGCCAGCAGTCGGGATGCAACTAATGAAAAACTGTTTTTT.

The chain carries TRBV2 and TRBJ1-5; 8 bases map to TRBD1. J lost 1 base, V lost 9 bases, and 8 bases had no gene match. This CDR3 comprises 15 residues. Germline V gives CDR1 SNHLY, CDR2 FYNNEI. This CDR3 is CASLQGAYSNQPQHF. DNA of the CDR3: TGTGCCAGTTTGCAGGGGGCCTACAGCAATCAGCCCCAGCATTTT. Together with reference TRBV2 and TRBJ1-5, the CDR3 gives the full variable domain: EPEVTQTPSHQVTQMGQEVILRCVPISNHLYFYWYRQILGQKVEFLVSFYNNEISEKSEIFDDQFSVERPDGSNFTLKIRSTKLEDSAMYFCASLQGAYSNQPQHFGDGTRLSIL.

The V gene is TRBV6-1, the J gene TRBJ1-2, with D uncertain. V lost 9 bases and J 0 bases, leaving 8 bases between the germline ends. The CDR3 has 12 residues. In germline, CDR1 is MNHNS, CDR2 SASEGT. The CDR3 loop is CASKGANYGYTF. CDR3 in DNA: TGTGCCAGTAAGGGAGCTAACTATGGCTACACCTTC.

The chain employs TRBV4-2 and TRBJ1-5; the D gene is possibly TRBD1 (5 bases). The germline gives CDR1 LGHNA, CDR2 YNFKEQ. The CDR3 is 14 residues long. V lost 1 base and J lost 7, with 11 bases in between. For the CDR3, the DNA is TGTGCCAGCAGCCAAGTGGGGGAGGCGCAGCCCCAGCATTTT. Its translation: CASSQVGEAQPQHF.

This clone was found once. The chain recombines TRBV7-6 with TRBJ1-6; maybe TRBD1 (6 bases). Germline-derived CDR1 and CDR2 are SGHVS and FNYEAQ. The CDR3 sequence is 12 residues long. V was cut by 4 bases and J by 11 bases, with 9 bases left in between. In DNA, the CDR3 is TGTGCCAGCAGCTCCACAGGGACACCCCTCCACTTT. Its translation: CASSSTGTPLHF.

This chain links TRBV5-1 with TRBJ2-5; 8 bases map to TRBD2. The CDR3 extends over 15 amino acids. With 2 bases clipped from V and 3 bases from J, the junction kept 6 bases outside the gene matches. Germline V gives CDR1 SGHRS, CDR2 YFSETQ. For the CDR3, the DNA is TGCGCCAGCAGCTTAACGGGGGGGCCTGAAGAGACCCAGTACTTC. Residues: CASSLTGGPEETQYF.

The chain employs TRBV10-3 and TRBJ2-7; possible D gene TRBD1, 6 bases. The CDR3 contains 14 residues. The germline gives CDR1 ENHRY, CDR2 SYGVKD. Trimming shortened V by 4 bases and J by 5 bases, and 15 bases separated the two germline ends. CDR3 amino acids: CAISGLGGSNEQYF. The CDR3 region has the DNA TGTGCCATCAGTGGGTTAGGGGGAAGTAACGAGCAGTACTTC.

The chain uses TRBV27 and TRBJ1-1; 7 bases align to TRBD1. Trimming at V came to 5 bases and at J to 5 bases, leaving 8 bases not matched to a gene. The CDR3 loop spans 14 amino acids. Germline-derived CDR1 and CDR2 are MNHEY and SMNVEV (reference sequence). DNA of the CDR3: TGTGCCAGCAGTCCACGGACAGGAGGGACTGAAGCTTTCTTT. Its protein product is CASSPRTGGTEAFF.

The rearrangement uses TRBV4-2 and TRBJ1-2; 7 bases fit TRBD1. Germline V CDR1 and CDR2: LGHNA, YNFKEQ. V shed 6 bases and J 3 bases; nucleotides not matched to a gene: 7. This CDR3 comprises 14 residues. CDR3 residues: CASSLTGNDYGYTF. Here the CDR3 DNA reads TGTGCCAGCAGTTTGACAGGGAACGACTATGGCTACACCTTC.

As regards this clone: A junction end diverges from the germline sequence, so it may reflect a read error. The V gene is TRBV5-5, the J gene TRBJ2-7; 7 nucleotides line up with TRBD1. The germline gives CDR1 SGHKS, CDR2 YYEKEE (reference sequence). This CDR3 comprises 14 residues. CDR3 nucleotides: TGTGCCAGCAGCTTGGAAAACAGGGGTCCGCAGCCAAACTTC. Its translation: CASSLENRGPQPNF.